This T cell receptor beta chain was observed in a study of cytomegalovirus exposure and HLA in healthy donors. Study-wide points: In a later analysis, DRB1 alleles had the most associated TCRs; HLA-C alleles the fewest.

With regard to this clone: Its target is unknown.

Researchers ran the PCR with 60 Vbeta and 13 Jbeta primers. The protocol was immunoSEQ multiplex PCR, while the TCRdb copy is restricted to in-frame clones and leaves out a portion. The sample holds 180,000 or so clones; roughly 82% are singletons and the top ten take 1.5%. The receptor's source is a man aged 40-50 years in good health and CMV-seronegative. The sample comprised PBMCs.

In nucleotides, the CDR3 is TGTGCCTGGACTAGTGGGACAGGGGGCAGGACAGATACGCAGTATTTT. Translated: CAWTSGTGGRTDTQYF. J is TRBJ2-3 and V is TRBV30, with 12 bases identical to TRBD1. CDR3 length: 16 amino acids. The germline gives CDR1 GTSNPN, CDR2 SVGIG (reference sequence). V gave up 4 bases and J gave up 3 bases; unmatched junction bases: 8. Filled out from reference TRBV30 and TRBJ2-3, the complete variable domain reads SQTIHQWPATLVQPVGSPLSLECTVEGTSNPNLYWYRQAAGRGLQLLFYSVGIGQISSEVPQNLSASRPQDRQFILSSKKLLLSDSGFYLCAWTSGTGGRTDTQYFGPGTRLTVL.